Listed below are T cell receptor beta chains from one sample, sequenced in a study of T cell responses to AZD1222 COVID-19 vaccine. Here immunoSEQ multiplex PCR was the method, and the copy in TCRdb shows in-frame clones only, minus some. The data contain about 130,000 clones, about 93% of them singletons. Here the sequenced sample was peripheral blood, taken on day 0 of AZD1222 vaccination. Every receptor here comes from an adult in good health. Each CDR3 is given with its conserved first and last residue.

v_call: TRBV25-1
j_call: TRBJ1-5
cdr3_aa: CASSEEYNQPQHF

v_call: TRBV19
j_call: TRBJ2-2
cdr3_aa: CASTPGRPNTGELFF

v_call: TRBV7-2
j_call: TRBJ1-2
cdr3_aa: CASNVQGVNGYTF

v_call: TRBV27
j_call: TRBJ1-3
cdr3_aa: CASRRVGGNTIYF

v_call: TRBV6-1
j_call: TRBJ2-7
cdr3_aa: CASSEFSGSYEQYF

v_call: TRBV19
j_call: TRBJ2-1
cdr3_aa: CIRSARPYNEQFF

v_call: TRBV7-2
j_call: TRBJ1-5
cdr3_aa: CASSSFRWGNQPQHF

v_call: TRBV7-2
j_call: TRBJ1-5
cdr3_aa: CASSLVGNNQPQHF

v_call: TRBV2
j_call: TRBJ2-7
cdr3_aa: CASRRGQTRFYEQYF

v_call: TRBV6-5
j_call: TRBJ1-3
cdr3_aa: CASHDFRGQGNTIYF

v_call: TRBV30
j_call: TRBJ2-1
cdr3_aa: CAWSVGAGGPREQFF

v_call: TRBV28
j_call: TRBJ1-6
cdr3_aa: CASSLVGSPLHF

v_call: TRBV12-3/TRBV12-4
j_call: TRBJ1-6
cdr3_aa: CASSLGHSPLHF

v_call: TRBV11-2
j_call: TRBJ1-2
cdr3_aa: CASSQRTLSGYGYTF

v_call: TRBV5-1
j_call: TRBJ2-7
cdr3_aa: CASSLAMHEQYF

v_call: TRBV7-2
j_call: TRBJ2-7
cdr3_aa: CASSLRSGTTEQYF

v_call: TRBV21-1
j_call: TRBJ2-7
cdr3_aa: CASSIEGQAWVYEQYF

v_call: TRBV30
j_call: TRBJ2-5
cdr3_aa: CAWSVLEETQYF

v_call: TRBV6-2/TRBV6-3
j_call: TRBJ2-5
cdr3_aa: CASSYEAGRWSETQYF

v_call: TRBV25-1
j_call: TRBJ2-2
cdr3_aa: CASSEVGSTGELFF

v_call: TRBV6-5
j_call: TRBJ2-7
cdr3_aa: CASSLGGRSEQYF

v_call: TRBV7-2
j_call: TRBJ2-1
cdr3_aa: CASSPPGQGYNEQFF

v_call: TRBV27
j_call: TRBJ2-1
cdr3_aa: CASSIGLANEQFF

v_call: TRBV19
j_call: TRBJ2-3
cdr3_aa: CASSITGTGFVTDTQYF

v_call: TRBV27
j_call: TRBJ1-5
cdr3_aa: CASSVWPVQGRRPQHF

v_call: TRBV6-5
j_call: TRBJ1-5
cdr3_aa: CASRQRGENNQPQHF

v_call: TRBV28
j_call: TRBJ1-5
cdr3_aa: CASSLGLSNQPQHF

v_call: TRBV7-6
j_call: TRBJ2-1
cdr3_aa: CASSLARGEQFF

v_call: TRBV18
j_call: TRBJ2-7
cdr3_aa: CASSPLGSYEQYF

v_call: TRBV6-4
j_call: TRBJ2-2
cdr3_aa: CASRTSGRANTGELFF

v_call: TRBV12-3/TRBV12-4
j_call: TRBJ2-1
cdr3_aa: CASSLGVVNVFF

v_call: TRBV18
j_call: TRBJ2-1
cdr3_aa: CASSPGLAGVNEQFF

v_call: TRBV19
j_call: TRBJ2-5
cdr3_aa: CASSQKDGETQYF

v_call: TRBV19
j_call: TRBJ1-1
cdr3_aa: CASGPLRAFF

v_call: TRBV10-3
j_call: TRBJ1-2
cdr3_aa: CAISESLGKGHYGYTF